Each of the 14 T cell receptor beta chains below was sequenced from the same sample in a study of blood T cell repertoires in COVID-19. Libraries were prepared by immunoSEQ multiplex PCR; TCRdb keeps only in-frame clonotypes and omits some of them. The sample yields a few hundred thousand clones, 84% seen once. Sequencing was done on a sample of peripheral blood. These receptors came from a woman aged 40-49 years who had recovered from COVID-19.

This chain uses TRBV3-1 (or the pseudogene TRBV3-2) with TRBJ2-1, with TRBD1 as a possible D gene (6 bases). The CDR3 contains 15 residues. Germline V gives CDR1 LGHDT, CDR2 YNNKEL (reference sequence). The V and J ends lost 6 bases and 2 bases respectively, with 14 bases between them. The CDR3 region is CASRPGHITYNEQFF. The CDR3 nucleotides are TGTGCCAGCAGACCGGGACATATAACCTACAATGAGCAGTTCTTC.

The rearrangement uses TRBV10-3 and TRBJ2-2; D remains unclear. Trimming stripped 2 bases from V and 0 bases from J, with 7 bases between. This CDR3 is 15 amino acids long. CDR1 and CDR2 (germline): ENHRY, SYGVKD. CDR3 bases: TGTGCCATCAGTGAGGAAGCCACGAACACCGGGGAGCTGTTTTTT. As protein: CAISEEATNTGELFF.

This chain uses TRBV11-3 with TRBJ1-1, with 7 bases fitting TRBD1. Germline V lookup: CDR1 SGHNT, CDR2 YENEEA. V trimming: 4 bases; J trimming: 4 bases; junction bases outside the gene matches: 12. The CDR3 extends over 16 amino acids. DNA for the CDR3: TGTGCCAGCAGCTCCGGGGACAGCCGGGGGACCACTGAAGCTTTCTTT. It codes for CASSSGDSRGTTEAFF.

The rearrangement joins TRBV13 to TRBJ2-3; D unresolved. Germline CDR1 PRHDT, CDR2 FYEKMQ (reference sequence). Trimming cost V 0 bases and J 2 bases, with 9 bases left between them. The CDR3 extends over 15 amino acids. Here the CDR3 reads CASSLGQPHTDTQYF. For the CDR3, the DNA is TGTGCCAGCAGCTTAGGACAGCCTCACACAGATACGCAGTATTTT.

This clone has a single count. The CDR3 reads CASSGSSREIVYF. For the CDR3, the DNA is TGCGCCAGCAGTGGTTCGTCGAGGGAAATTGTGTACTTC. The chain uses TRBV5-1 and TRBJ2-7; TRBD2 is a possible D gene (5 bases). CDR3 length: 13 residues. V was cut by 5 bases and J by 12 bases, with 21 bases left in between. The germline CDR1 and CDR2 sequences are SGHRS and YFSETQ.

J is TRBJ2-3 and V is TRBV11-2; the D gene is possibly TRBD1 (6 bases). V shed 0 bases and J shed 4 bases, with 20 bases lying between them. Germline assignment: CDR1 SGHAT and CDR2 FQNNGV. The CDR3 is 18 residues long. CDR3 sequence: CASSLDLIGQGSPDTQYF. In nucleotides, the CDR3 is TGTGCCAGCAGCTTAGATTTAATAGGGCAGGGGTCCCCAGATACGCAGTATTTT.

This clone was detected a few times. The genes are TRBV5-1 and TRBJ1-1; TRBD1 matches at 7 bases. This CDR3 has 13 amino acids. V shed 3 bases, J shed 5 bases, and the junction held 4 bases outside the gene matches. Germline V lookup: CDR1 SGHRS, CDR2 YFSETQ. CDR3: CASSSQGDTEAFF. The DNA of the CDR3 is TGCGCCAGCAGCTCCCAGGGGGATACTGAAGCTTTCTTT.

The rearrangement uses TRBV5-3 and TRBJ2-3; 12 nucleotides match TRBD2. TRBV5-3 is labeled an ORF, and its function is uncertain. CDR3 length: 18 residues. V shed 0 bases and J 0 bases; nucleotides not matched to a gene: 5. CDR3 residues: CARSLAPGLAGSTDTQYF. The CDR3 nucleotides are TGTGCCAGAAGCTTGGCCCCGGGACTAGCGGGTAGCACAGATACGCAGTATTTT.

The chain uses TRBV6-2 or TRBV6-3 and TRBJ1-3, with a tentative D call TRBD1 (5 bases). Germline CDR1 MNHEY, CDR2 SVGEGT. The CDR3 is 17 residues long. Trimming removed 2 bases at V and 2 bases at J, with 16 bases between. The CDR3 loop is CASSYGLGDQAGNTIYF. The CDR3 DNA reads as TGTGCCAGCAGTTACGGACTAGGGGACCAAGCTGGAAACACCATATATTTT.

Comments on this clone: Other DNA sequences in this specimen translate into the identical CDR3. The V call is TRBV6-2 or TRBV6-3, the J call TRBJ1-1; 7 nucleotides align to TRBD1. CDR3 length equals 13 residues. CDR1 MNHEY and CDR2 SVGEGT come from the germline V gene. V gave up 3 bases and J gave up 6 bases; unmatched junction bases: 4. Written as DNA, the CDR3 is TGTGCCAGCAGTTATGACAGGGCCGCTGAAGCTTTCTTT. The encoded protein is CASSYDRAAEAFF.

The CDR3 sequence is CASRHGTANQPQHF. The CDR3 coding sequence is TGTGCCAGCAGGCACGGGACAGCGAATCAGCCCCAGCATTTT. The gene calls are TRBV27 and TRBJ1-5; 7 positions agree with TRBD1. Germline V CDR1 and CDR2: MNHEY, SMNVEV (reference sequence). V trimming: 6 bases; J trimming: 4 bases; junction bases outside the gene matches: 6. The CDR3 spans 14 residues.

The J gene is TRBJ1-6, the V gene TRBV11-3, with D perhaps matching TRBD1 (6 bases). The CDR3 is 14 residues long. Deletions cut 5 bases from V and 7 bases from J, with 12 bases between. Germline CDR1 SGHNT, CDR2 YENEEA. The CDR3: CASSGQGSNSPLHF. DNA for the CDR3: TGTGCCAGCAGCGGTCAGGGGTCCAATTCACCCCTCCACTTT. The complete variable domain, with remaining parts taken from reference TRBV11-3 and TRBJ1-6, reads EAGVVQSPRYKIIEKKQPVAFWCNPISGHNTLYWYLQNLGQGPELLIRYENEEAVDDSQLPKDRFSAERLKGVDSTLKIQPAELGDSAVYLCASSGQGSNSPLHFGNGTRLTVT.

V gene TRBV3-1 (or the pseudogene TRBV3-2) combines with J gene TRBJ1-1, with D possibly matching TRBD1 (6 bases). Trimming removed 1 base at V and 11 bases at J, with 11 bases between. Germline lookup yields CDR1 LGHDT and CDR2 YNNKEL (reference sequence). This CDR3 is 12 amino acids long. DNA for the CDR3: TGTGCCAGCAGCCAAGGACAGGCTTTGGCTTTCTTT. Its protein is CASSQGQALAFF.

This chain links TRBV7-3 with TRBJ1-1, with 7 bases fitting TRBD1. The CDR3 is made up of 14 amino acids. Germline V gene lookup returns CDR1 SGHTA and CDR2 FQGTGA. With V trimmed by 6 bases and J by 6 bases, 10 bases remained unmatched. CDR3 nucleotides: TGTGCCAGCAGTCCAGGGGGGAGTAGCGCTGAAGCTTTCTTT. Translating gives CASSPGGSSAEAFF.